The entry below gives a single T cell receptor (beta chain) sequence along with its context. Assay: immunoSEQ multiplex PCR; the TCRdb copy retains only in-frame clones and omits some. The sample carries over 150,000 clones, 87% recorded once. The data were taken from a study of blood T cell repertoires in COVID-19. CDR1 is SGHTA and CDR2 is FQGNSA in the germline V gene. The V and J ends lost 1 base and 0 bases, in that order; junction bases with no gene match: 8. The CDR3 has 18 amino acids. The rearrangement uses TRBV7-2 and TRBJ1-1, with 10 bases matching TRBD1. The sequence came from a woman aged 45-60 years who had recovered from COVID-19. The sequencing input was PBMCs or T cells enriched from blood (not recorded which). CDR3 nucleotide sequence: TGTGCCAGCAGCTTAGGACGGGACAGGGGTAAAATGAACACTGAAGCTTTCTTT. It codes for CASSLGRDRGKMNTEAFF.